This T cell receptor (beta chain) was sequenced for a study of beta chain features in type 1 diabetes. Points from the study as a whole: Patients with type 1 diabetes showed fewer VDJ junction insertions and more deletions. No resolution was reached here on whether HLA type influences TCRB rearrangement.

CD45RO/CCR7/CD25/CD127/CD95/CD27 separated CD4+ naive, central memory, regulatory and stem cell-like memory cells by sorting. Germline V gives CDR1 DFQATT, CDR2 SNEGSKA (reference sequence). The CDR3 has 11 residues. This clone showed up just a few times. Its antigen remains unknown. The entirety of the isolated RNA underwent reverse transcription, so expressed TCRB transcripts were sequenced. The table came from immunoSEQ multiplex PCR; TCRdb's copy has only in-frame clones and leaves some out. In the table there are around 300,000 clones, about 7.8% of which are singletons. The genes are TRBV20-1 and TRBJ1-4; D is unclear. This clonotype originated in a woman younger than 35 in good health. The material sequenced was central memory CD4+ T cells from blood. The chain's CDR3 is CKGSSGERLFF. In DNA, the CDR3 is TGCAAAGGATCGTCGGGAGAGCGGCTGTTTTTT.